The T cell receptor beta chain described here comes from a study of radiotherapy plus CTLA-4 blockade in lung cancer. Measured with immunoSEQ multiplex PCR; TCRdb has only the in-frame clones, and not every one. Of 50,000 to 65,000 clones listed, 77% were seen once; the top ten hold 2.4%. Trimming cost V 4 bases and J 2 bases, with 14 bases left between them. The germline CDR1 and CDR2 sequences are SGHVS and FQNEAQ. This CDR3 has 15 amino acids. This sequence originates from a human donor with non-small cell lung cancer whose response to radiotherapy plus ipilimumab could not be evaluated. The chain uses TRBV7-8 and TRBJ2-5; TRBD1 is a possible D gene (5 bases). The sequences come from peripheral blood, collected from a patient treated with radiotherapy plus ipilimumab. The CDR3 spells CASSSPPGMQETQYF. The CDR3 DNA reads TGTGCCAGCAGCTCTCCCCCAGGGATGCAAGAGACCCAGTACTTC.